Here is one T cell receptor beta chain with its context. The antigen is not known. V lost 4 bases and J lost 5, with 20 bases in between. Germline assignment: CDR1 LNHDA and CDR2 SQIVND (reference sequence). The CDR3 runs 16 residues. The data are from a study of siplizumab effects on memory and regulatory T cells. The repertoire was sequenced with immunoSEQ multiplex PCR; TCRdb's copy has only in-frame clones and lacks some. This table holds over 100,000 clones, just over 90% found once. Study conclusions and caveats: Mappable alloreactive CD4+ clones were on average about 70% Treg-derived with siplizumab, 25% to 30% in controls.

Sequencing was done on a sample of non-Treg CD4+ T cells sorted from blood. V gene TRBV19 combines with J gene TRBJ1-1; no firm D call. The sequence was obtained from a human donor in good health. The CDR3 DNA reads as TGTGCCAGTAGTAACCCCCCCGCGCGGAGGGATACTGAAGCTTTCTTT. Amino acid sequence: CASSNPPARRDTEAFF.